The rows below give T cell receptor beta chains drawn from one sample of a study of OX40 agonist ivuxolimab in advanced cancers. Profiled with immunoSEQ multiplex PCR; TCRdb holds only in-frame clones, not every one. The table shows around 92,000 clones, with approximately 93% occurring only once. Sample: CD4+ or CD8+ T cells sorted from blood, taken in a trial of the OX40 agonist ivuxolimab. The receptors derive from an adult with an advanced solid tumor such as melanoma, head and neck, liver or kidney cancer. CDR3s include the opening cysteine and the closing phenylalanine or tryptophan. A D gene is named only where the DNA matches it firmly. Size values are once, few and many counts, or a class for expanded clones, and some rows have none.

TGTGCCAGCAGTTTCCCGGGACGGGGCAACTATGGCTACACCTTC CASSFPGRGNYGYTF . once TRBJ1-2 TRBV6-1
TGTGGGGCGAAGGGGGCCAATACGAAAGAAGCTTTCTTT CGAKGANTKEAFF TRBD1 . TRBJ1-1 TRBV6-6
TGTGCCAGCAGCAATGGCGGGTTCTTAAATTCACCCCTCCACTTT CASSNGGFLNSPLHF . . TRBJ1-6 TRBV21-1
TGTGCCAGCTCCTCCGTAGATAGTTCGTACAATGAGCAGTTCTTC CASSSVDSSYNEQFF . . TRBJ2-1 TRBV28
TGTGCCAGCAGTCCTACCACAGATACGCAGTATTTT CASSPTTDTQYF . . TRBJ2-3 TRBV2
TGCGCCAGCAGCCATGGACTAGCTAGCACAGATACGCAGTATTTT CASSHGLASTDTQYF TRBD2 . TRBJ2-3 TRBV4-3
TGTGCCAGCAGCGTACGCCGGGGAGACAACAATGAGCAGTTCTTC CASSVRRGDNNEQFF . . TRBJ2-1 TRBV9
TGTGCCAGCAGTGGAAGGAGCCTATCCTACAATGAGCAGTTCTTC CASSGRSLSYNEQFF . . TRBJ2-1 TRBV6-5
TGCGCCAGCAGCCAAGGTTCGGCAGGGGGCCAAGAGACCCAGTACTTC CASSQGSAGGQETQYF TRBD1 . TRBJ2-5 TRBV4-1
TGTGCCAGCAGTGTTGACAGGGGTATGACCCAGCATTTT CASSVDRGMTQHF TRBD1 . TRBJ1-5 TRBV6-1
TGTGCCAGCAGTGAGGCAGGGAACAATTCACCCCTCCACTTT CASSEAGNNSPLHF . . TRBJ1-6 TRBV6-1
TGTGCCAGCAGTAGATCGGACGGTTTCCATCAGCCCCAGCATTTT CASSRSDGFHQPQHF . . TRBJ1-5 TRBV2
TGTGCCAGCTGCCAGGGGGACACTGAAGCTTTCTTT CASCQGDTEAFF TRBD1 . TRBJ1-1 TRBV6-6
TGTGCCAGCAGCCAACAGGCCGGAGGCCGTACGTTCTTC CASSQQAGGRTFF . . TRBJ2-1 TRBV5-5
TGTGCCTCCCGGGACAGGCTGTACAATGAGCAGTTCTTC CASRDRLYNEQFF TRBD1 . TRBJ2-1 TRBV6-6
TGTGCCAGCAGCTTCGGTAATGAGCAGTTCTTC CASSFGNEQFF . . TRBJ2-1 TRBV5-8
TGTGCCAGCAGTCCCGGGACTATCAACGTCTTC CASSPGTINVF TRBD2 . TRBJ2-1 TRBV6-5
TGTGCCAGCAGTCTTGGGGGGCACTCCACAGATACGCAGTATTTT CASSLGGHSTDTQYF . . TRBJ2-3 TRBV9
TGTGCCAGCAGCCCCGGGACTAGCGGGAGGGCCGGGACCGGGGAGCTGTTTTTT CASSPGTSGRAGTGELFF TRBD2 . TRBJ2-2 TRBV11-1
TGTGCCGCCCGTTGGGGGGCTATGAGCAATCAGCCCCAGCATTTT CAARWGAMSNQPQHF . . TRBJ1-5 TRBV6-6
TGCGCCAGCAGTCCCCTACAGGGGGCTAGCACAGATACGCAGTATTTT CASSPLQGASTDTQYF TRBD1 . TRBJ2-3 TRBV4-1
TGTGCCTGGAGTGTACTCGCCGGACAGCCCCAGCATTTT CAWSVLAGQPQHF . . TRBJ1-5 TRBV30
TGCGCCAGCAGCTGGGACGCTGGCGGGGGTATTGAGCAGTTCTTC CASSWDAGGGIEQFF TRBD2 once TRBJ2-1 TRBV5-1
TGTGCCAGCAGACGAACCGGGACAGGGGGCGAAAAACTGTTTTTT CASRRTGTGGEKLFF TRBD1 . TRBJ1-4 TRBV28
TGTGCCAGCAGTGGTATAAGGGCGGGAGAGGAAGAGCAGTTCTTC CASSGIRAGEEEQFF TRBD2 . TRBJ2-1 TRBV25-1
TGTGCCAGCAGCTCCGGACAGGGAAGCTCCTATAATTCACCCCTCCACTTT CASSSGQGSSYNSPLHF TRBD1 . TRBJ1-6 TRBV7-2
TGCGCCACATTCTCGAACAGGGAGAACAATCAGCCCCAGCATTTT CATFSNRENNQPQHF . . TRBJ1-5 TRBV23-1
TGTGCCAGCAGTGAAGAACTAGCAGTGCACACCGGGGAGCTGTTTTTT CASSEELAVHTGELFF . . TRBJ2-2 TRBV2
TGTGCCAGCAGTGAAATGAACACTGAAGCTTTCTTT CASSEMNTEAFF . . TRBJ1-1 TRBV6-1
TGTGCCAGCAGCGCCTCGACAGGGAATCAGCCCCAGCATTTT CASSASTGNQPQHF TRBD1 . TRBJ1-5 TRBV16
TGTGCCAGCAGTTGGGGGACAGGATCTAACTATGGCTACACCTTC CASSWGTGSNYGYTF TRBD1 few TRBJ1-2 TRBV28